The T cell receptor beta chain described here comes from a study of blood T cell repertoires in COVID-19. Study-wide context: Collection of acute and convalescent COVID-19 samples took place in the United States, Italy and Spain. PBMCs, B-cell-depleted T cells, or T cells were the source of the cDNA or gDNA that made up the material.

Here immunoSEQ multiplex PCR was the method, and the copy in TCRdb shows in-frame clones only, minus some. The top ten hold less than 2% of the sample, which has some 59,000 clones, about 88% seen once. The CDR3 extends over 15 amino acids. In germline, CDR1 is KGHSH, CDR2 LQKENI. V lost 5 bases to trimming and J lost 10 bases, with 23 bases between them. This clonotype was obtained from a man aged 55 to 69 with acute or convalescent COVID-19. Sequenced: peripheral blood. The chain combines TRBV18 with TRBJ1-2; D is unclear. The CDR3 region has the DNA TGTGCCAGCTCATCATCCGCCGGGGAGTCCTTGGACTACACCTTC. Residues: CASSSSAGESLDYTF.